This T cell receptor (beta chain) was recorded in a study of CD8 T cells in Susac syndrome. At the level of the study: Sequenced Susac syndrome patients included five or six with active disease and eight or nine who were in remission. Treatment at blood withdrawal was none, corticosteroids, or intravenous immunoglobulin alone in Susac syndrome patients. Study-level points and caveats: The Susac syndrome CD4+ T cell repertoires displayed no clonal expansion.

Notes on this clonotype: The antigen is not known.

The Susac syndrome patients fit the recently defined diagnostic criteria for definite or probable disease. Reverse transcription used about 0.45 to 1 ug RNA and random hexamers. TCRdb reprocessed the immunoSEQ multiplex PCR reads via MiXCR and lists one record per CDR3 protein. The profile shows 170,000 or so distinct CDR3 sequences, around 94% of them singletons. CDR3 length: 15 residues. Per germline, CDR1 SGDLS and CDR2 YYNGEE. V lost 2 bases and J 0 bases, leaving 9 bases between the germline ends. Material for sequencing was CD4+ T cells from PBMCs. This sequence was found in a human donor with Susac syndrome. The chain couples TRBV9 to TRBJ2-1; tentative D call: TRBD2 (5 bases). The CDR3 sequence is CASSVTGSSYNEQFF. The CDR3 bases are TGTGCCAGCAGCGTTACGGGGAGCTCCTACAATGAGCAGTTCTTC.